The 7 T cell receptor beta chains below come from one sample, sequenced in a study of shared clonotypes between healthy human individuals. The table came from immunoSEQ multiplex PCR; TCRdb's copy has only in-frame clones and leaves some out. The table lists under 1,100,000 clones, about 76% of them singletons. Sequenced material: memory CD4+ T cells sorted from blood. Subset in this sample: CD45RA-negative fraction. The origin of the receptors is a man younger than 35 in good health.

The chain carries TRBV6-5 and TRBJ1-1; maybe TRBD1 (5 bases). Trimming took 8 bases from V and 4 from J, leaving 14 bases between them. The CDR3 is made up of 13 amino acids. Germline CDR1 MNHEY, CDR2 SVGAGI. This CDR3 reads CASRLRQITEAFF. The CDR3 DNA sequence: TGTGCCAGCCGACTCCGACAGATCACTGAAGCTTTCTTT.

The chain combines TRBV4-1 with TRBJ2-5, with 7 nucleotides matching TRBD1. The junction had 4 bases not matched to a gene; V was cut back by 2 bases and J by 1 base. Germline loops: CDR1 MGHRA, CDR2 YSYEKL. The CDR3 consists of 15 residues. CDR3 sequence: CASSQWGQPQETQYF. The CDR3 bases are TGCGCCAGCAGCCAATGGGGACAGCCCCAAGAGACCCAGTACTTC.

The V gene is TRBV6-4, the J gene TRBJ1-5, with 7 positions matching TRBD1. Germline assignment: CDR1 MRHNA and CDR2 SNTAGT. The CDR3 spans 17 residues. Trimming cost V 0 bases and J 2 bases; bases outside gene matches: 7. CDR3 loop: CASSDSSRGNGNQPQHF. CDR3 nucleotides: TGTGCCAGCAGTGACTCTTCCAGGGGGAACGGCAATCAGCCCCAGCATTTT.

This clone was found many times. At the DNA level, this CDR3 is encoded by other sequences in the same sample as well. This chain connects TRBV6-5 to TRBJ1-1, with D possibly TRBD1 on 5 matching bases. V lost 8 bases and J 5 bases, leaving 12 bases between the germline ends. Germline lookup yields CDR1 MNHEY and CDR2 SVGAGI. There are 12 residues in the CDR3. For the CDR3, the DNA is TGTGCCAGCGGCGGGGGATCGACTGAAGCTTTCTTT. As protein: CASGGGSTEAFF.

V and J are TRBV7-9 and TRBJ1-6; TRBD1 might be the D (6 bases). This CDR3 is 17 amino acids long. With 5 bases removed from V and 5 bases from J, the gap between germline ends came to 19 bases. Germline values: CDR1 SEHNR, CDR2 FQNEAQ (reference sequence). The CDR3 region is CASSPPRGGDNNSPLHF. The CDR3 nucleotides read TGTGCCAGCAGCCCCCCCCGGGGGGGGGACAATAATTCACCCCTCCACTTT. The full variable domain, completed using reference TRBV7-9 and TRBJ1-6, is DTGVSQNPRHKITKRGQNVTFRCDPISEHNRLYWYRQTLGQGPEFLTYFQNEAQLEKSRLLSDRFSAERPKGSFSTLEIQRTEQGDSAMYLCASSPPRGGDNNSPLHFGNGTRLTVT.

Written as DNA, the CDR3 is TGTGCCAGCAGCTTAGATTTGACAGGGAAGGACACCGGGGAGCTGTTTTTT. Translation gives CASSLDLTGKDTGELFF. The chain carries TRBV11-3 and TRBJ2-2; 7 bases map to TRBD1. The CDR3 has 17 residues. The junction had 7 bases not matched to a gene; V was cut back by 0 bases and J by 3 bases. CDR1 and CDR2 (germline): SGHNT, YENEEA.

This chain uses TRBV5-4 with TRBJ2-3; D remains ambiguous. The ends were cut back, 4 bases at V and 2 bases at J, with 17 bases in the middle. The CDR3 covers 16 residues. CDR1 SGHNT and CDR2 YYREEE come from the germline V gene (reference sequence). The CDR3 region has the DNA TGTGCCAGCAGCAGGGCCAGATTCACCCTCACAGATACGCAGTATTTT. Residues: CASSRARFTLTDTQYF.